The next 24 T cell receptor beta chains were all read from a single sample in a study of shared clonotypes between healthy human individuals. Libraries were prepared by immunoSEQ multiplex PCR; TCRdb keeps only in-frame clonotypes and omits some of them. The sample consists of approximately 2.5 million clones, more than 85% of them appearing once. The sample consisted of naive CD4+ T cells from PBMCs. Subset of the sample: CD45RA+ positively selected. The origin of the receptors is a man between 18 and 29 years old in good health. Some clones in this sample may be carry-over from other donors' samples.

V is TRBV18 and J is TRBJ1-4; D is undetermined. The germline V gene encodes CDR1 KGHSH and CDR2 LQKENI. This CDR3 has 14 amino acids. The V end lost 9 bases, the J end lost 0 bases, and 11 bases lay between the germline ends. The CDR3 DNA reads as TGTGCCAGTAAAAGAGCAACAACTAATGAAAAACTGTTTTTT. Residues: CASKRATTNEKLFF.

The chain joins TRBV7-8 to TRBJ1-1; a weak D match, TRBD1 (6 bases). This CDR3 comprises 14 residues. Germline CDR1 reads SGHVS; CDR2 reads FQNEAQ. V was clipped by 1 base and J by 4 bases, with 10 bases between them. The CDR3, as DNA: TGTGCCAGCAGCTTAGGACAGGATTCCACTGAAGCTTTCTTT. Amino acids: CASSLGQDSTEAFF.

CDR3 in amino acids: CASTRAANDEQFF. In DNA, the CDR3 is TGTGCCAGTACAAGAGCAGCCAACGATGAGCAGTTCTTC. The chain joins TRBV19 to TRBJ2-1; D is undetermined. Germline CDR1 LNHDA, CDR2 SQIVND (reference sequence). The CDR3 length is 13 residues. The ends were cut back, 7 bases at V and 8 bases at J, with 15 bases in the middle.

The chain is built from TRBV5-5 and TRBJ1-2; D gene uncertain. The CDR3 runs to 13 residues. Germline V gives CDR1 SGHKS, CDR2 YYEKEE (reference sequence). With 0 bases removed from V and 3 bases from J, the gap between germline ends came to 6 bases. This CDR3 is CASSLVSDYGYTF. The CDR3 DNA reads TGTGCCAGCAGCTTGGTTTCCGACTATGGCTACACCTTC.

This clone has just one count. The chain recombines TRBV27 with TRBJ2-7, with 15 bases aligning to TRBD2. The CDR3 loop spans 19 amino acids. J gave up 2 bases and V 4 bases, and 12 bases lay outside the gene matches. CDR1 MNHEY and CDR2 SMNVEV come from the germline V gene (reference sequence). The CDR3 sequence is CASSSAGLAGGSYPYEQYF. In DNA form, the CDR3 reads TGTGCCAGCAGTTCCGCGGGACTAGCGGGAGGTTCGTACCCCTACGAGCAGTACTTC.

About this clone itself: The sample contains more than one DNA sequence encoding this CDR3. The rearrangement links TRBV6-5 to TRBJ2-5; TRBD1 matches at 8 bases. This CDR3 spans 16 amino acids. Germline CDR1 reads MNHEY; CDR2 reads SVGAGI. The J segment lost 5 bases and the V segment lost 0 bases, leaving 8 bases of the junction unmatched. In DNA, the CDR3 is TGTGCCAGCAGTTACTCGTCGCGGACAGGGAGGGAGACCCAGTACTTC. It specifies CASSYSSRTGRETQYF.

Details on this clone: Within the sample, other DNA sequences also encode this same CDR3. The chain links TRBV5-1 to TRBJ2-3; D possibly corresponds to TRBD1 (5 bases). Trimming cost V 8 bases and J 1 base, with 14 bases left between them. The CDR3 is made up of 14 amino acids. CDR1 and CDR2 (germline): SGHRS, YFSETQ. CDR3 loop: CASSRGRGTDTQYF. The CDR3 bases are TGCGCCAGTAGTAGGGGAAGAGGCACAGATACGCAGTATTTT.

This clone was seen just once. This rearrangement joins TRBV2 to TRBJ1-2; D gene uncertain. V was clipped by 11 bases and J by 0 bases, with 7 bases between them. Germline V gene lookup returns CDR1 SNHLY and CDR2 FYNNEI. The CDR3 runs 11 residues. The CDR3 reads CAGSTNYGYTF. Here the CDR3 DNA reads TGTGCCGGAAGCACTAACTATGGCTACACCTTC.

There are a few counts of this clone. The chain uses TRBV19 and TRBJ1-5; D ambiguous. Germline CDR1 and CDR2: LNHDA and SQIVND (reference sequence). Deletions cut 7 bases from V and 6 bases from J, with 19 bases between. This CDR3 is 15 amino acids long. The CDR3 DNA sequence: TGTGCCAGTACTGTCGGACTATCTATGGGTCAGCCCCAGCATTTT. It yields the protein CASTVGLSMGQPQHF.

The chain couples TRBV7-8 to TRBJ2-1, with unresolved D. This CDR3 region has 13 residues. Germline CDR1 and CDR2: SGHVS and FQNEAQ. Trimming left V 1 base short and J 5 bases short, with 6 bases between. CDR3 residues: CASSLGLDNEQFF. The CDR3 nucleotides are TGTGCCAGCAGCTTAGGGTTGGACAATGAGCAGTTCTTC.

This sequence joins TRBV29-1 and TRBJ1-4; D is ambiguous. Deletions cut 5 bases from V and 0 bases from J, with 7 bases between. CDR3 length: 13 amino acids. CDR1 and CDR2 (germline): SQVTM, ANQGSEA. In DNA, the CDR3 is TGCAGCGTTCAGCCTACAACTAATGAAAAACTGTTTTTT. Translated, it gives CSVQPTTNEKLFF. The whole variable domain, filled in from reference TRBV29-1 and TRBJ1-4, reads SAVISQKPSRDICQRGTSLTIQCQVDSQVTMMFWYRQQPGQSLTLIATANQGSEATYESGFVIDKFPISRPNLTFSTLTVSNMSPEDSSIYLCSVQPTTNEKLFFGSGTQLSVL.

This sequence joins TRBV2 and TRBJ2-3; TRBD1 agrees at 8 bases. Germline CDR1 is SNHLY and CDR2 is FYNNEI. The J segment lost 6 bases and the V segment lost 8 bases, leaving 10 bases of the junction unmatched. The CDR3 contains 14 residues. Here the CDR3 reads CASGRTGPMDTQYF. The CDR3 nucleotides are TGTGCCAGCGGCAGGACAGGGCCCATGGATACGCAGTATTTT.

The chain has TRBV5-1 and TRBJ1-3; D uncertain. V was shortened by 4 bases and J by 8 bases, with 22 bases between the two germline ends. CDR3 length: 16 amino acids. Germline CDR1 reads SGHRS; CDR2 reads YFSETQ. This CDR3 reads CASSRKGPRDGDTIYF. For the CDR3, the DNA is TGCGCCAGCAGCCGAAAAGGGCCCAGAGACGGTGACACCATATATTTT.

The genes are TRBV4-3 and TRBJ1-5; D perhaps matches TRBD1 (6 bases). The V gene lost 2 bases and the J gene lost 10 bases, with 12 bases spanning the gap. Germline V gene data show CDR1 as LGHNA and CDR2 as YSLEER. The CDR3 is 13 amino acids. In nucleotides, the CDR3 is TGCGCCAGCAGCCAACTGCGGGACACACCCCAGCATTTT. It codes for CASSQLRDTPQHF.

V usage is TRBV7-3 and J usage is TRBJ2-3; D may be TRBD1 (6 bases). Germline V gives CDR1 SGHTA, CDR2 FQGTGA. Trimming took 5 bases from V and 1 from J, leaving 19 bases between them. The CDR3 loop spans 17 amino acids. In DNA form, the CDR3 reads TGTGCCAGCAGCCTAGCCGGGGCACAGGGTCGCACAGATACGCAGTATTTT. This codes for CASSLAGAQGRTDTQYF.

With respect to this clone: Different DNA sequences within this sample yield the same CDR3. This sequence joins TRBV5-1 and TRBJ2-5; TRBD2 is a possible D gene (5 bases). Trimming took off 4 bases at V and 5 bases at J, with 6 bases between the two ends. Germline values: CDR1 SGHRS, CDR2 YFSETQ. This CDR3 contains 11 residues. CDR3 sequence: CASSPGETQYF. CDR3 in DNA: TGCGCCAGCAGCCCGGGGGAGACCCAGTACTTC.

CDR3 nucleotide sequence: TGCGCCAGCAAGGAACCGGGACAGGGTTCCATGAACACTGAAGCTTTCTTT. Translated, it gives CASKEPGQGSMNTEAFF. V usage is TRBV5-1 and J usage is TRBJ1-1, with 9 bases matching TRBD1. Germline V gene sequence: CDR1 SGHRS, CDR2 YFSETQ. This CDR3 spans 17 amino acids. J gave up 0 bases and V 6 bases, and 12 bases lay outside the gene matches. Full variable domain (outside the CDR3, taken from reference TRBV5-1 and TRBJ1-1): KAGVTQTPRYLIKTRGQQVTLSCSPISGHRSVSWYQQTPGQGLQFLFEYFSETQRNKGNFPGRFSGRQFSNSRSEMNVSTLELGDSALYLCASKEPGQGSMNTEAFFGQGTRLTVV.

The chain recombines TRBV2 with TRBJ1-3; 8 bases are a match to TRBD1. J was trimmed by 10 bases and V by 5 bases; bases with no gene match: 7. Germline V lookup: CDR1 SNHLY, CDR2 FYNNEI. The CDR3 spans 13 residues. Here the CDR3 reads CASSRQGRGTIYF. The CDR3, as DNA: TGTGCCAGCAGTCGACAGGGGCGAGGGACCATATATTTT.

This clone was detected once. The gene calls are TRBV7-2 and TRBJ1-4, with unresolved D. Germline V gene data show CDR1 as SGHTA and CDR2 as FQGNSA. The CDR3 runs 13 residues. V dropped 6 bases and J dropped 0 bases, with 5 bases sitting between them. The CDR3 DNA sequence: TGTGCCAGCAGGGGAACAACTAATGAAAAACTGTTTTTT. Amino acids: CASRGTTNEKLFF.

This chain uses TRBV5-1 with TRBJ2-1; weak D call: TRBD1 (6 bases). Germline CDR1 is SGHRS and CDR2 is YFSETQ. V dropped 0 bases and J dropped 4 bases, with 11 bases sitting between them. The CDR3 covers 15 residues. The CDR3 DNA reads TGCGCCAGCAGCTTGGCCAGAGGACAGTACAATGAGCAGTTCTTC. Amino acids: CASSLARGQYNEQFF.

This clone was picked up one time. The rearrangement joins TRBV10-3 to TRBJ2-7; 8 positions match TRBD1. V dropped 3 bases and J dropped 3; count of bases not matched to a gene: 19. The germline V gene encodes CDR1 ENHRY and CDR2 SYGVKD. This CDR3 contains 19 residues. The CDR3 region has the DNA TGTGCCATCAGTGATGTGGCAGGGGGCTTCCTCGGGAGTGTCTACGAGCAGTACTTC. Its translation: CAISDVAGGFLGSVYEQYF.

The genes are TRBV11-2 and TRBJ2-3; perhaps TRBD2 as D (6 bases). Trimming took off 3 bases at V and 4 bases at J, with 14 bases between the two ends. CDR3 length: 15 amino acids. Germline CDR1 SGHAT, CDR2 FQNNGV. For the CDR3, the DNA is TGTGCCAGCAGCTTGGGGCGGAGGGTCCCAGATACGCAGTATTTT. This encodes CASSLGRRVPDTQYF.

The rearrangement uses TRBV28 and TRBJ1-2; D is possibly TRBD1 (5 bases). Germline CDR1 reads MDHEN; CDR2 reads SYDVKM. Trimming left V 6 bases short and J 0 bases short, with 14 bases between. The CDR3 length is 15 residues. The CDR3 bases are TGTGCCAGCAGGGAAGAGGGGTCATCTAACTATGGCTACACCTTC. The encoded protein is CASREEGSSNYGYTF.

The chain employs TRBV10-3 and TRBJ2-7, with 7 bases fitting TRBD1. The CDR3 spans 14 residues. The V gene's germline CDR1 is ENHRY and CDR2 SYGVKD. V was clipped by 9 bases and J by 5 bases; unmatched bases: 13. The CDR3 region is CAMTHLDRDHEQYF. As DNA, the CDR3 is TGTGCCATGACCCACCTTGACAGGGACCACGAGCAGTACTTC.